The 8 T cell receptor beta chains listed next were all sequenced from one sample in a study of cytomegalovirus exposure and HLA in healthy donors (dated by TCRdb to the late 2010s). Library preparation was by the immunoSEQ multiplex PCR assay. A mixture of 60 forward primers for TCR Vbeta segments and 13 reverse primers for TCR Jbeta segments was used in the multiplex PCR. Sourced from immuneACCESS, this table was stored by TCRdb with only in-frame sequences that have V and J called. A share of the clones is absent; for the studies checked, an unresolved V gene accounts for under half, and the remainder has no known explanation. The sample table records around 140,000 clones; 78% of these occur just once. Together, the top ten hold approximately 1.6% of the sample. Sequenced input: PBMCs. Receptor source: a woman under 30 in good health and CMV-seronegative.

J is TRBJ1-2 and V is TRBV5-1; 8 nucleotides agree with TRBD1. V dropped 1 base and J dropped 3; count of bases not matched to a gene: 11. The germline V gene encodes CDR1 SGHRS and CDR2 YFSETQ. This CDR3 comprises 17 residues. The CDR3, as DNA: TGCGCCAGCAGCTTGTTTGGAGGTCAGGGGGCGCACTATGGCTACACCTTC. Its protein product is CASSLFGGQGAHYGYTF.

The chain links TRBV19 to TRBJ2-3, with 8 bases matching TRBD2. The CDR3 is 15 amino acids. Germline V lookup: CDR1 LNHDA, CDR2 SQIVND (reference sequence). Trimming removed 5 bases from V and 2 bases from J; junction bases left unmatched: 6. CDR3 sequence (DNA): TGTGCCAGTAGTCCTCGGGAGGGTTTCACAGATACGCAGTATTTT. Protein sequence: CASSPREGFTDTQYF.

The rearrangement joins TRBV6-1 to TRBJ2-1, with 11 bases lining up with TRBD2. This CDR3 is 14 amino acids long. The trim removed 5 bases at V and 10 bases at J, leaving 7 bases unmatched. Per germline, CDR1 MNHNS and CDR2 SASEGT. The CDR3 here is CASSLAGGTQEQFF. CDR3 sequence (DNA): TGTGCCAGCAGTTTAGCGGGAGGGACGCAGGAGCAGTTCTTC.

This chain uses TRBV7-9 with TRBJ1-5, with TRBD1 matching over 7 bases. J was trimmed by 4 bases and V by 3 bases; bases with no gene match: 3. The V gene's germline CDR1 is SEHNR and CDR2 FQNEAQ (reference sequence). The CDR3 totals 14 residues. The CDR3 reads CASSFGTENQPQHF. CDR3 DNA: TGTGCCAGCAGCTTCGGGACAGAGAATCAGCCCCAGCATTTT.

The gene calls are TRBV5-1 and TRBJ2-1; 9 bases are shared with TRBD2. Germline-derived CDR1 and CDR2 are SGHRS and YFSETQ. The CDR3 covers 17 residues. V trimming: 3 bases; J trimming: 1 base; junction bases outside the gene matches: 8. Written as DNA, the CDR3 is TGCGCCAGCAGCTCGGCGGGAGGGCCCCTGTCCTACAATGAGCAGTTCTTC. It specifies CASSSAGGPLSYNEQFF.

The CDR3 loop reads CAWSRLGGAADTQYF. The CDR3 bases are TGTGCCTGGAGTAGGCTGGGGGGGGCCGCGGATACGCAGTATTTT. The J gene is TRBJ2-3, the V gene TRBV30; possibly TRBD2 for D (7 bases). Germline CDR1 is GTSNPN and CDR2 is SVGIG (reference sequence). V was pared by 2 bases and J by 6 bases, with 18 bases between. This CDR3 is 15 amino acids long.

This clone occurred a few times. The chain uses TRBV6-5 and TRBJ1-5; D is uncertain. The V gene's germline CDR1 is MNHEY and CDR2 SVGAGI. Trimming shortened V by 6 bases and J by 6 bases, and 12 bases separated the two germline ends. The CDR3 contains 13 residues. CDR3 protein: CASSHLLGQPQHF. The CDR3 DNA reads as TGTGCCAGCAGCCATCTACTAGGTCAGCCCCAGCATTTT.

V usage is TRBV27 and J usage is TRBJ2-7; 7 positions agree with TRBD1. The ends lost 6 bases at V and 1 base at J; junction bases unmatched: 15. The CDR3 is made up of 17 amino acids. Germline assignment: CDR1 MNHEY and CDR2 SMNVEV (reference sequence). This CDR3 reads CASSLGAPRQGSYEQYF. The CDR3 DNA sequence: TGTGCCAGCAGCCTCGGGGCCCCGCGACAGGGTTCCTACGAGCAGTACTTC.